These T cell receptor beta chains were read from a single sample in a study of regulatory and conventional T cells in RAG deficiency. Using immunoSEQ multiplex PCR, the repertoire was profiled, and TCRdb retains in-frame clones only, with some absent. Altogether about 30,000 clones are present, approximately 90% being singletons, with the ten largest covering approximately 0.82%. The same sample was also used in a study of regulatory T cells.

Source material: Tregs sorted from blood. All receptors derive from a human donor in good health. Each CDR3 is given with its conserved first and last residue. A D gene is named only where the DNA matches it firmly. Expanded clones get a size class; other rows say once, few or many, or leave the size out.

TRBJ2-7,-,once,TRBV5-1,CASSLAPRNEQYF,TGCGCCAGCAGCTTGGCCCCGAGAAACGAGCAGTACTTC
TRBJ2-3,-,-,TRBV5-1,CASSLGPHSTDTQYF,TGCGCCAGCAGCTTGGGCCCTCACAGCACAGATACGCAGTATTTT
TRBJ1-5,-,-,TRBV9,CASSVVAKWQPQHF,TGTGCCAGCAGCGTAGTCGCGAAATGGCAGCCCCAGCATTTT
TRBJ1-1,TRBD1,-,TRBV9,CASSVQGDTEAFF,TGTGCCAGCAGCGTACAGGGGGACACTGAAGCTTTCTTT
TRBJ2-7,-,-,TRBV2,CASSDYRDEQYF,TGTGCCAGCAGTGATTACAGGGATGAGCAGTACTTC
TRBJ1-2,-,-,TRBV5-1,CASSEPGNYGYTF,TGCGCCAGCAGCGAGCCAGGCAACTATGGCTACACCTTC
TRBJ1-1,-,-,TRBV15,CATSRDRRVNRGTF,TGTGCCACCAGCAGAGATCGGAGGGTTAACCGGGGGACATTT
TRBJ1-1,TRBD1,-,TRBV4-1,CASSQDRDRGPQLTEAFF,TGCGCCAGCAGCCAGGACCGGGACAGGGGGCCCCAACTCACTGAAGCTTTCTTT
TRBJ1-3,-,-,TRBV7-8,CASSYTGFSGNTIYF,TGTGCCAGCAGCTATACAGGGTTCTCTGGAAACACCATATATTTT
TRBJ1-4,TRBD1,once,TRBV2,CASSDPGSTGGNEKLFF,TGTGCCAGCAGTGACCCCGGGTCCACAGGGGGCAATGAAAAACTGTTTTTT
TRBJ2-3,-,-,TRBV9,CASSVRGDTQYF,TGTGCCAGCAGCGTACGAGGGGATACGCAGTATTTT
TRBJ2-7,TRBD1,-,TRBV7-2,CASSRWGGTGGRYEQYF,TGTGCCAGCAGCCGCTGGGGTGGGACAGGGGGAAGATACGAGCAGTACTTC
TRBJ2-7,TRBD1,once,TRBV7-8,CASSLPGQGPSYEQYF,TGTGCCAGCAGCCTCCCGGGACAGGGACCCTCCTACGAGCAGTACTTC